This passage covers 32 T cell receptor beta chains from one sample sequenced in a study of T cells expressing NK-cell markers. TCRdb re-called the 5' RACE reads; one entry per CDR3 protein, DNA not given. The sample table includes about 150,000 distinct CDR3 sequences. Sequenced material: blood T cells: a sorted CD56 or NKG2C T cell subset, CD4+ or CD8+ T cells, or bulk PBMC T cells (not recorded which). These receptors originate from a woman aged 50 to 60 in good health.

This chain uses TRBV13 with TRBJ2-7; TCRdb names TRBD2, which stays unverified in the absence of DNA. Germline assignment: CDR1 PRHDT and CDR2 FYEKMQ (reference sequence). The length of the CDR3 is 13 residues. The CDR3 loop reads CASSVSLADEQYF.

This chain links TRBV25-1 with TRBJ2-3; TCRdb's D gene call, TRBD1, goes unchecked for lack of DNA. Looked up from germline, CDR1 is MGHDK and CDR2 is SYGVNS. The CDR3 consists of 15 residues. The CDR3 here is CASSEGIVGADTQYF.

The CDR3 protein is CASSLSRASELFDTQYF. The chain uses TRBV11-1 and TRBJ2-3; TCRdb's D call, TRBD2, is unchecked because there is no DNA. Germline CDR1 is SGHAT and CDR2 is FQDESV (reference sequence). This CDR3 has 17 amino acids.

The chain carries TRBV7-9 and TRBJ2-5. The CDR3 has 13 residues. The germline CDR1 and CDR2 sequences are SEHNR and FQNEAQ (reference sequence). The chain's CDR3 is CASSPQSQETQYF.

V and J are TRBV11-2 and TRBJ1-4; TCRdb designates TRBD1, a call that cannot be tested without DNA. Germline CDR1 and CDR2: SGHAT and FQNNGV. The CDR3 covers 15 residues. CDR3 in amino acids: CASSLYGLGDEKLFF.

CDR3 sequence: CASSLSPGVSYEQYF. V gene TRBV27 combines with J gene TRBJ2-7; TCRdb names TRBD1, which stays unverified in the absence of DNA. CDR1 and CDR2 (germline): MNHEY, SMNVEV (reference sequence). The CDR3 sequence is 15 residues long.

The chain couples TRBV12-3 or TRBV12-4 to TRBJ1-2. CDR3 size: 11 residues. CDR3 sequence reads: CASSSTDGYTF.

The chain links TRBV7-9 to TRBJ2-2; no DNA is available, so the TRBD2 call from TCRdb remains unchecked. Germline lookup yields CDR1 SEHNR and CDR2 FQNEAQ (reference sequence). The CDR3 length is 17 residues. The CDR3 sequence: CASTKWSAGFGTGQLFF. Full variable domain (missing parts from reference TRBV7-9 and TRBJ2-2): DTGVSQNPRHKITKRGQNVTFRCDPISEHNRLYWYRQTLGQGPEFLTYFQNEAQLEKSRLLSDRFSAERPKGSFSTLEIQRTEQGDSAMYLCASTKWSAGFGTGQLFFGEGSRLTVL.

The chain joins TRBV20-1 to TRBJ2-1. Germline V gene data show CDR1 as DFQATT and CDR2 as SNEGSKA (reference sequence). The length of the CDR3 is 12 residues. The CDR3 region is CSAAWRPDEQFF.

The V and J genes are TRBV4-2 and TRBJ2-7; TCRdb lists TRBD2, though no DNA is available to test this call. The CDR3 runs 16 residues. Germline V CDR1 and CDR2: LGHNA, YNFKEQ. The CDR3 region is CASSQYSGSVSYEQYF.

The V and J genes are TRBV4-1 and TRBJ2-1; as DNA is missing, the TRBD2 call by TCRdb cannot be tested. Germline CDR1 reads MGHRA; CDR2 reads YSYEKL. This CDR3 spans 15 amino acids. The CDR3 is CASTDGSRTYNEQFF.

V and J are TRBV13 and TRBJ1-1. Germline CDR1 reads PRHDT; CDR2 reads FYEKMQ (reference sequence). This CDR3 is 13 amino acids long. CDR3 amino acids: CASSWSMNTEAFF.

This chain connects TRBV10-1 to TRBJ2-3; TCRdb gives TRBD1 as the D gene, but with no DNA this cannot be confirmed. The CDR3 length is 13 residues. Germline V gene data show CDR1 as WNHNN and CDR2 as SYGVQD (reference sequence). The CDR3 sequence: CASSEAGGDTQYF.

The chain combines TRBV12-3 or TRBV12-4 with TRBJ1-5; there is no DNA to check the TCRdb D call of TRBD1. This CDR3 comprises 17 residues. CDR3 sequence: CASSLGIGTASNQPQHF.

The V call is TRBV7-6, the J call TRBJ1-1; TCRdb's assignment of TRBD1 cannot be checked, as there is no DNA. CDR1 and CDR2 from the germline V gene are SGHVS and FNYEAQ. The CDR3 runs to 13 residues. The CDR3 sequence: CASSFGARVEAFF.

The chain has TRBV29-1 and TRBJ1-2. The CDR3 length is 14 residues. Germline V gene lookup returns CDR1 SQVTM and CDR2 ANQGSEA. The CDR3 protein is CSVVLGGTAGGYTF.

V and J are TRBV21-1 and TRBJ1-1; with no DNA, the TCRdb D assignment of TRBD1 cannot be verified. TRBV21-1 is deemed a pseudogene. CDR3 length: 18 residues. CDR3 sequence reads: CASSKSLRQGTLNTEAFF.

The chain couples TRBV27 to TRBJ2-5; the D call of TRBD1 rests on TCRdb alone, since no DNA is present to check it. CDR1 is MNHEY, CDR2 SMNVEV, per germline (reference sequence). This CDR3 is 15 amino acids long. CDR3 amino acids: CASATGQGEKETQYF.

The CDR3 reads CASSFGTEQETQYF. The chain combines TRBV12-3 or TRBV12-4 with TRBJ2-5; lacking DNA, the TRBD1 call made by TCRdb goes unchecked. This CDR3 contains 14 residues.

The V call is TRBV19, the J call TRBJ2-3; there is no DNA to check the TCRdb D call of TRBD1. From germline, CDR1 is LNHDA and CDR2 SQIVND (reference sequence). The CDR3 covers 12 residues. CDR3 loop: CATRTGGDTQYF.

This chain uses TRBV15 with TRBJ2-3; the TCRdb D gene call, TRBD1, has no DNA to confirm it. From germline, CDR1 is LNHNV and CDR2 YYDKDF (reference sequence). The CDR3 totals 15 residues. The CDR3 loop is CATSRAEGSADTQYF. Combining the CDR3 with reference TRBV15 and TRBJ2-3 gives the whole variable domain DAMVIQNPRYQVTQFGKPVTLSCSQTLNHNVMYWYQQKSSQAPKLLFHYYDKDFNNEADTPDNFQSRRPNTSFCFLDIRSPGLGDTAMYLCATSRAEGSADTQYFGPGTRLTVL.

The V and J genes are TRBV2 and TRBJ2-6; the D gene TCRdb calls, TRBD1, cannot be checked with no DNA. In germline, CDR1 is SNHLY, CDR2 FYNNEI. This CDR3 is built from 18 residues. This CDR3 is CASSAYGGTGAGANVLTF.

The J gene is TRBJ1-2, the V gene TRBV4-1. CDR1 and CDR2 from the germline V gene are MGHRA and YSYEKL. The CDR3 length is 13 residues. The chain's CDR3 is CASSQVGVYGYTF.

The chain carries TRBV11-3 and TRBJ2-7. The CDR3 has 13 amino acids. The V gene's germline CDR1 is SGHNT and CDR2 YENEEA. CDR3 amino acids: CASSLIGHHEQYF.

The chain has TRBV5-6 and TRBJ2-7; with no DNA, the TCRdb D assignment of TRBD1 cannot be verified. Per germline, CDR1 SGHDT and CDR2 YYEEEE. This CDR3 has 14 residues. The CDR3 protein is CASSFLPTGYEQYF.

The chain combines TRBV30 with TRBJ2-7. The germline gives CDR1 GTSNPN, CDR2 SVGIG (reference sequence). This CDR3 has 11 residues. The CDR3 loop reads CAWSGPYEQYF. Filled out from reference TRBV30 and TRBJ2-7, the complete variable domain reads SQTIHQWPATLVQPVGSPLSLECTVEGTSNPNLYWYRQAAGRGLQLLFYSVGIGQISSEVPQNLSASRPQDRQFILSSKKLLLSDSGFYLCAWSGPYEQYFGPGTRLTVT.

The chain couples TRBV7-2 to TRBJ1-3. Germline V gene lookup returns CDR1 SGHTA and CDR2 FQGNSA. The CDR3 extends over 12 amino acids. The CDR3 sequence is CASSFSKGAIYF. Variable domain in full (rest from reference TRBV7-2 and TRBJ1-3): GAGVSQSPSNKVTEKGKDVELRCDPISGHTALYWYRQSLGQGLEFLIYFQGNSAPDKSGLPSDRFSAERTGGSVSTLTIQRTQQEDSAVYLCASSFSKGAIYFGEGSWLTVV.

The V and J genes are TRBV2 and TRBJ1-1; without DNA, the TCRdb call of TRBD1 cannot be checked. CDR1 SNHLY and CDR2 FYNNEI come from the germline V gene. This CDR3 is built from 15 residues. The CDR3 is CASSPGVPGNPEAFF.

V usage is TRBV20-1 and J usage is TRBJ2-1. CDR3 length: 13 amino acids. Germline V gene lookup returns CDR1 DFQATT and CDR2 SNEGSKA (reference sequence). This CDR3 is CSARGPDYNEQFF.

The chain joins TRBV10-1 to TRBJ2-7; TCRdb proposes TRBD2, but this gene call is untestable without DNA. Germline values: CDR1 WNHNN, CDR2 SYGVQD (reference sequence). The CDR3 loop spans 15 amino acids. The CDR3 sequence is CASSVRGASSYEQYF.

The chain recombines TRBV5-8 with TRBJ2-1; absent DNA, TCRdb's TRBD1 call cannot be checked. Germline assignment: CDR1 SGHTS and CDR2 YDEGEE. The CDR3 totals 15 residues. The CDR3 spells CASPDGDRLYNEQFF.

The chain combines TRBV29-1 with TRBJ2-7; TCRdb selects TRBD2, and the lack of DNA leaves this call unchecked. Germline V gene lookup returns CDR1 SQVTM and CDR2 ANQGSEA. This CDR3 contains 13 residues. The CDR3: CSAESGGGDEQYF.